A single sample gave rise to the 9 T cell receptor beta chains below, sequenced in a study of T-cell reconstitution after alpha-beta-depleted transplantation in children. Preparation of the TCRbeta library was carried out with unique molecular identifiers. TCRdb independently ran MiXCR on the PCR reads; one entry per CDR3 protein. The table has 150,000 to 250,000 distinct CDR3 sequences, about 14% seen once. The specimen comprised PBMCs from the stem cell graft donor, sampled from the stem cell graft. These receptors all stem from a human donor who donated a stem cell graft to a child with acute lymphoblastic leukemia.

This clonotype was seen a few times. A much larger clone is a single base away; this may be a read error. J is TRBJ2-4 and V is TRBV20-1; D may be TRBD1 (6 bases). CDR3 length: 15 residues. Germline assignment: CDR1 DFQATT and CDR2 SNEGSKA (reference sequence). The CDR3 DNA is TGCAGTGTTACGATACAGGGTGTTTCCAAAAACAGTCAGTACTTC. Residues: CSVTIQGVSKNSQYF.

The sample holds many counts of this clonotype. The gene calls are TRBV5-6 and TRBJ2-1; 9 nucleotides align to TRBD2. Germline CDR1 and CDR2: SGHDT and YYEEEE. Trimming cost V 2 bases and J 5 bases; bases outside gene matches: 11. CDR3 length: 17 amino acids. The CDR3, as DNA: TGTGCCAGCAGCTTTTATAGCGGGAGAGAGGGGCACAATGAGCAGTTCTTC. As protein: CASSFYSGREGHNEQFF.

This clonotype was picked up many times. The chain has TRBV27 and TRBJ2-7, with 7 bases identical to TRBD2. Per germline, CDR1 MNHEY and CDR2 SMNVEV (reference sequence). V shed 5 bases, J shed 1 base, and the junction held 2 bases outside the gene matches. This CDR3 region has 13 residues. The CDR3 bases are TGTGCCAGCAGTGGCGGGGGATCCTACGAGCAGTACTTC. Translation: CASSGGGSYEQYF.

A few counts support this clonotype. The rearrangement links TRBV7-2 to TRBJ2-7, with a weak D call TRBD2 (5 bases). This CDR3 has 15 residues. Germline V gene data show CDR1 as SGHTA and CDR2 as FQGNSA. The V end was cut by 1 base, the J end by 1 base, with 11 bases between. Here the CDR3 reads CASSLVGGQSYEQYF. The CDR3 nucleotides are TGTGCCAGCAGCTTAGTAGGCGGGCAATCCTACGAGCAGTACTTC.

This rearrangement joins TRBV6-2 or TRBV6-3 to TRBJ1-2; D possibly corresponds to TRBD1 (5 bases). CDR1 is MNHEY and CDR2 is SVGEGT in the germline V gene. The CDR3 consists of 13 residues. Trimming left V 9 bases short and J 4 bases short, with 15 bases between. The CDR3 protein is CASQTGTLYGYTF. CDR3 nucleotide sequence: TGTGCCAGTCAGACCGGGACCCTCTATGGCTACACCTTC.

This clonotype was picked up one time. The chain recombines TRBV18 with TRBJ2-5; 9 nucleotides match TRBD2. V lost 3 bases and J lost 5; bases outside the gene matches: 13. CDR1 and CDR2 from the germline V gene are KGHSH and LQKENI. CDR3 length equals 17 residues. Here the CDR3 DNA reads TGTGCCAGCTCACCCCTAGAACGTAGCGGGAGCGTGGAGACCCAGTACTTC. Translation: CASSPLERSGSVETQYF.

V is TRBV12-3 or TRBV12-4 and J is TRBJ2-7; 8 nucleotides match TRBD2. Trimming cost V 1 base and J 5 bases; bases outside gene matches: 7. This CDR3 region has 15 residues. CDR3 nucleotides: TGTGCCAGCAGTTTAGTGGGGGCGGGGGGCAACGAGCAGTACTTC. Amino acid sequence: CASSLVGAGGNEQYF.

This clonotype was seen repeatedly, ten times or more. The CDR3 coding sequence is TGCGCCAGCACCTTAGCGGGAGGGGAGACCCAGTACTTC. This encodes CASTLAGGETQYF. The chain links TRBV5-1 to TRBJ2-5; 11 bases line up with TRBD2. CDR1 and CDR2 from the germline V gene are SGHRS and YFSETQ. The CDR3 spans 13 residues. The V and J ends lost 6 bases and 5 bases, in that order; junction bases with no gene match: 3.

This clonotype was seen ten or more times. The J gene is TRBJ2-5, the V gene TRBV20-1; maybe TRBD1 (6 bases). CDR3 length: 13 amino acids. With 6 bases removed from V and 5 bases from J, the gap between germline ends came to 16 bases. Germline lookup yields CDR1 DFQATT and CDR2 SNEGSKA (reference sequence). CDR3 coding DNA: TGCAGTGCCGCGGACAGTGTTGGGGAGACCCAGTACTTC. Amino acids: CSAADSVGETQYF.